Sequencing of this T cell receptor beta chain was carried out in a study of blood T cell repertoires in COVID-19 (TCRdb year 2020). Study-level background: The collaborator samples originated in the United States, Italy and Spain and spanned the acute and convalescent phases of COVID-19. The prospective study material was composed of cDNA or gDNA derived from T cells, B-cell-depleted T cells, or PBMCs. The dataset comprised deeply sampled blood TCRbeta repertoires from subjects exposed to, actively infected with, or recovered from COVID-19. A freely available public database, intended as a resource for researchers studying the immune response to SARS-CoV-2, is where the repertoires were released. The samples were drawn from two sources: the first 160 participants of the ongoing ImmuneRACE study, and some 1,300 subjects contributed by 6 global collaborators. Nearly every sample came with metadata listing a de-identified subject ID, COVID-19 status, age in years and sex. HLA class I and class II types, where available, came from metadata supplied by the sample provider rather than from assay-based typing. Beyond this particular receptor, the publication reports: The quantity of clinical and demographic metadata differed by source and by participant and was supplied without curation.

TCRbeta CDR3 regions were amplified from genomic DNA by means of the immunoSEQ Assay, a bias-controlled multiplex PCR. Turning to the authors' computational methods: Nucleated cell counts per sample were estimated from amplification of reference gene primers within the assay. To quantify the absolute abundance of each unique TCRbeta CDR3 rearrangement, sequence reads were collapsed and filtered. For each sample, productive Simpson clonality was calculated by taking the square root of Simpson's diversity index across productive rearrangements. Entries here come from immuneACCESS through TCRdb and include only in-frame sequences with V and J called. Some clones fail to appear in such tables; in the studies checked, an unresolved V gene covers under half of the shortfall, and the cause of the remainder is unknown. That table gives V, J and clone size, and the DNA gave D and trimming. This sample gives about 220,000 clones in total; around 82% of them show up just once. Roughly 7% of the sample rests with the top ten.

Collaborating institutions collected whole blood in K2EDTA tubes following their own protocols. For TCRbeta analysis, collaborators shipped samples in one of three forms: frozen whole blood, isolated PBMCs, or DNA extracted from either of those sample types. For this clone: It has no known antigen specificity. Within one base of it there is no much larger clone, and no base qualities were kept.

The receptor was isolated from a woman between 70 and 85 years old with acute or convalescent COVID-19. The sequencing sample was made of peripheral blood.

The CDR3 has the sequence CASSMYRVGDTQYF. The DNA is TGTGCCAGTAGTATGTACAGGGTCGGCGATACGCAGTATTTT. The rearranged segments are TRBV19 and TRBJ2-3; the D gene is possibly TRBD1, with 6 bases matching. The cysteine opens and the phenylalanine closes a CDR3 of 14 amino acids. Solely the CDR3 DNA is kept, with 42 bases framed from the first base. The V and J ends are trimmed by 3 bases and 6 bases, leaving 13 bases between them. CDR1 is given as LNHDA and CDR2 as SQIVND, both from the germline V gene (reference sequence).